This T cell receptor beta chain came from a study of human T cells and chemical hapten exposure. The library tagged each cDNA molecule with unique molecular identifiers. TCRdb re-derived calls from the RACE reads in MiXCR, one entry per CDR3 protein. Found here are around 120,000 distinct CDR3 sequences, about 13% of them singletons; the top ten hold around 2.8%. V lost 5 bases to trimming and J lost 5 bases, with 8 bases between them. This CDR3 contains 11 residues. Per germline, CDR1 SQVTM and CDR2 ANQGSEA. Stated time point: pre-sensitization, week 0. The treatment denotes: therapeutic diphenylcyclopropenone sensitization with weekly scalp DPC.

J is TRBJ2-3 and V is TRBV29-1; D unresolved. The receptor was isolated from a woman aged 18-29 years with alopecia areata. Some clones in this sample may be carry-over from other donors' samples. Sequenced material: whole blood, taken in connection with sensitization to the hapten diphenylcyclopropenone (DPC). CDR3 loop: CSVSAGDTQYF. The CDR3 region has the DNA TGCAGCGTTTCCGCTGGAGATACGCAGTATTTT.